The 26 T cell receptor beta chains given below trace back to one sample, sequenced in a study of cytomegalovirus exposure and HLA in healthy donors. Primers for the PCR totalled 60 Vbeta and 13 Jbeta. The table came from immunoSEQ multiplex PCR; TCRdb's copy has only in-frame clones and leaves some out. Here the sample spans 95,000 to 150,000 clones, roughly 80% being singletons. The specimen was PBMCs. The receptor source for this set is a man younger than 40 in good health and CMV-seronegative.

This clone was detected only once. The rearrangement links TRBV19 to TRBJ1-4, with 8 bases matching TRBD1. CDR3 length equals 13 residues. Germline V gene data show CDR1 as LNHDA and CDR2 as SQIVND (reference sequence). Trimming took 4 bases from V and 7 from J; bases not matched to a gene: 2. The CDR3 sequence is CASSTGQGEKLFF. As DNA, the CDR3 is TGTGCCAGTAGTACAGGACAGGGTGAAAAACTGTTTTTT.

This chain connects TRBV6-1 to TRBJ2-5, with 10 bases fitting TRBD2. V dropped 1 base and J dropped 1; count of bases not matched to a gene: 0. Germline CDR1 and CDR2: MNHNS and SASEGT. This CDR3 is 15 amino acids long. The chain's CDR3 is CASSEVAGGQETQYF. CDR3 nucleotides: TGTGCCAGCAGTGAAGTAGCGGGGGGCCAAGAGACCCAGTACTTC.

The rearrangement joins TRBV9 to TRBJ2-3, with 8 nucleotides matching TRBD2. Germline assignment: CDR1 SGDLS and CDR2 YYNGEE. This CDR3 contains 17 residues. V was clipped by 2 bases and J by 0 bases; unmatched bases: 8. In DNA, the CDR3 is TGTGCCAGCAGCGTTAGAAGCGGGGGAGCTAGCACAGATACGCAGTATTTT. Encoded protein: CASSVRSGGASTDTQYF.

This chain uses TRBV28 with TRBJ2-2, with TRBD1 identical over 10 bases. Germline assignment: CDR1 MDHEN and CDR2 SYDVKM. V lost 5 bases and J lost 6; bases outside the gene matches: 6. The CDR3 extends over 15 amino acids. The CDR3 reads CASSPRTGGAGELFF. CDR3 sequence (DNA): TGTGCCAGCAGTCCACGGACAGGGGGGGCCGGGGAGCTGTTTTTT.

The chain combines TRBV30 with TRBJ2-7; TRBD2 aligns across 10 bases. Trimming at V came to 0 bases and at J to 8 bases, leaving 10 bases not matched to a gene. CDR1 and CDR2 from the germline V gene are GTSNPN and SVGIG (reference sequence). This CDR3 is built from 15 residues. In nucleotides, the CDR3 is TGTGCCTGGAGTGTACAAACTAGCGGGGCGTTTCAGCAGTACTTC. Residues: CAWSVQTSGAFQQYF.

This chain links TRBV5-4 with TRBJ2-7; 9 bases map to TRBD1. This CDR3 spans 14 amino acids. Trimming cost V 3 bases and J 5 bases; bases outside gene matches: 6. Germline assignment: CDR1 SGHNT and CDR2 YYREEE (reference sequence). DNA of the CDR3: TGTGCCAGCAGCTCGTTGGACAGGGGCCACGAGCAGTACTTC. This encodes CASSSLDRGHEQYF.

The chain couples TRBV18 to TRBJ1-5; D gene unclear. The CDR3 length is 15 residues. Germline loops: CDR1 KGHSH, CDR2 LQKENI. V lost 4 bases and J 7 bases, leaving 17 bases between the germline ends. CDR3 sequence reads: CASSLTVPGGQPQHF. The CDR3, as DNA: TGTGCCAGCTCACTTACCGTCCCTGGCGGGCAGCCCCAGCATTTT.

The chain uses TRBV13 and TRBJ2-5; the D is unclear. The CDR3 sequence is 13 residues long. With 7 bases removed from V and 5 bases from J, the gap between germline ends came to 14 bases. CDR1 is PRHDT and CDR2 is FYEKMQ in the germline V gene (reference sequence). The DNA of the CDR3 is TGTGCCAGCACCACAGTCGGCCATGAGACCCAGTACTTC. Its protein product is CASTTVGHETQYF.

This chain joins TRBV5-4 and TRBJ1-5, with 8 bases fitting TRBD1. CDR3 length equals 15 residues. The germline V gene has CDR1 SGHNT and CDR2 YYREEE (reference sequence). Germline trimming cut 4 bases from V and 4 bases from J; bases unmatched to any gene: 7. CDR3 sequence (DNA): TGTGCCAGCAGCGCAGACAGGGGACTTAATCAGCCCCAGCATTTT. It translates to CASSADRGLNQPQHF.

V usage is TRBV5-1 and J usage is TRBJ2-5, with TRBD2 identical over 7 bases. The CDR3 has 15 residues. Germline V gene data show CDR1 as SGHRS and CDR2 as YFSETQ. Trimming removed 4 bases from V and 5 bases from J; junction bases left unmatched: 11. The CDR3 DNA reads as TGCGCCAGCAGCGTCGGCGCGGGAGTACGGGAGACCCAGTACTTC. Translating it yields CASSVGAGVRETQYF.

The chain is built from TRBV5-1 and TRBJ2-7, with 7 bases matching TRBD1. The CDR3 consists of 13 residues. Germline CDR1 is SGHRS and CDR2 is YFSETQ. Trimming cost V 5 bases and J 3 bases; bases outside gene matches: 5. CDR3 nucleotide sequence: TGCGCCAGCAGTATTCAGGGGGACTACGAGCAGTACTTC. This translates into CASSIQGDYEQYF. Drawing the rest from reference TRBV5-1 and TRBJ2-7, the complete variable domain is KAGVTQTPRYLIKTRGQQVTLSCSPISGHRSVSWYQQTPGQGLQFLFEYFSETQRNKGNFPGRFSGRQFSNSRSEMNVSTLELGDSALYLCASSIQGDYEQYFGPGTRLTVT.

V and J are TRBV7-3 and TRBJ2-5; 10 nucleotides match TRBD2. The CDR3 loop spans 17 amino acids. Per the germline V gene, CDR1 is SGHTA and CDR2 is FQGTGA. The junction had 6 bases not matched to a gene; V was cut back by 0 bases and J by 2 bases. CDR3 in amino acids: CASSLTQAGGVQETQYF. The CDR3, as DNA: TGTGCCAGCAGCTTAACGCAAGCGGGGGGGGTACAAGAGACCCAGTACTTC.

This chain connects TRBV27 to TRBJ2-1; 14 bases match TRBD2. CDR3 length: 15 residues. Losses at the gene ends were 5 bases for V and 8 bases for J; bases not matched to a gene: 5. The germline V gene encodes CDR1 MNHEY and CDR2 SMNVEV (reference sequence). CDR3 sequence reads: CASSLTSGGADEQFF. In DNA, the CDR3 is TGTGCCAGCAGTCTGACTAGCGGGGGGGCGGATGAGCAGTTCTTC.

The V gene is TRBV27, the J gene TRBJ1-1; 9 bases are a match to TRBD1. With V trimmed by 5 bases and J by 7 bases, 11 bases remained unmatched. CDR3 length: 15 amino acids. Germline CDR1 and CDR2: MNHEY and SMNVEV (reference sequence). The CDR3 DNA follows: TGTGCCAGCAGTATCCCAGGGACAGGGAGGAGTGAAGCTTTCTTT. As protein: CASSIPGTGRSEAFF.

CDR3 sequence (DNA): TGTGCCAGCAGTTTAGTAGTCTACACTGAAGCTTTCTTT. Translating gives CASSLVVYTEAFF. This sequence joins TRBV27 and TRBJ1-1; D not resolved. V was pared by 2 bases and J by 3 bases, with 7 bases between. The germline gives CDR1 MNHEY, CDR2 SMNVEV (reference sequence). The CDR3 is made up of 13 amino acids.

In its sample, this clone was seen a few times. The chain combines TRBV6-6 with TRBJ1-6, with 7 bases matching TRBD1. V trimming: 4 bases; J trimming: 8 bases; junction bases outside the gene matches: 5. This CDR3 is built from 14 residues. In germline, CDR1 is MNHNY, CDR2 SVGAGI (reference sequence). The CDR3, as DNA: TGTGCCAGCAGTTTGGGACAGCAACATTCACCCCTCCACTTT. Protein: CASSLGQQHSPLHF.

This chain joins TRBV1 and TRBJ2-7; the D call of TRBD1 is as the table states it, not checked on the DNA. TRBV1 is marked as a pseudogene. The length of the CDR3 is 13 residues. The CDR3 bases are TGCACCAGCAGCTGGGACAGTCCCTACGAGCAGTACTTC. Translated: CTSSWDSPYEQYF.

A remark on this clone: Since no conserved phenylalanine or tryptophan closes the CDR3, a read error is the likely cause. CDR3 sequence: CASSDSWTENTEAFL. The CDR3 DNA follows: TGTGCCAGCAGTGATTCTTGGACAGAGAACACTGAAGCTTTCCTT. The rearrangement uses TRBV6-1 and TRBJ1-1; a weak D match, TRBD1 (6 bases). Trimming pared 3 bases from V and 1 base from J, leaving 12 bases between. CDR3 length: 15 amino acids. CDR1 MNHNS and CDR2 SASEGT come from the germline V gene.

The CDR3 nucleotides read TGTGCCAGCAGCTCCATTCCCTGGACAGGGGAAAACACCGGGGAGCTGTTTTTT. Its translation: CASSSIPWTGENTGELFF. This sequence joins TRBV7-3 and TRBJ2-2; 9 positions agree with TRBD1. CDR1 is SGHTA and CDR2 is FQGTGA in the germline V gene. The CDR3 is 18 amino acids. V shed 4 bases, J shed 2 bases, and the junction held 11 bases outside the gene matches.

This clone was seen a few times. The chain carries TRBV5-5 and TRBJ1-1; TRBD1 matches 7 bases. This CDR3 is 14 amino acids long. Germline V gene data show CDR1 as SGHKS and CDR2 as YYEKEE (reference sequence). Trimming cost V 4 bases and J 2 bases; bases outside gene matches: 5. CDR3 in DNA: TGTGCCAGCAGCAGCAACAGGGGTAACACTGAAGCTTTCTTT. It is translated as CASSSNRGNTEAFF.

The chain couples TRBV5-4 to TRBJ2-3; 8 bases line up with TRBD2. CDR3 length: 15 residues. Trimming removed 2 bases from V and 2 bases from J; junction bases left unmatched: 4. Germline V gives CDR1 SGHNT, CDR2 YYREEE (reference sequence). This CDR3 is CASSLTGGDTDTQYF. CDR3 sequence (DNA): TGTGCCAGCAGCTTAACCGGGGGGGACACAGATACGCAGTATTTT.

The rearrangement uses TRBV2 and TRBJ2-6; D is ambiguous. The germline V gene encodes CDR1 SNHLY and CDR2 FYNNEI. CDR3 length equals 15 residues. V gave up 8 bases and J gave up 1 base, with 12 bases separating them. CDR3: CASSITVSGANVLTF. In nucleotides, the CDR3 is TGTGCCAGCTCTATAACAGTTTCTGGGGCCAACGTCCTGACTTTC.

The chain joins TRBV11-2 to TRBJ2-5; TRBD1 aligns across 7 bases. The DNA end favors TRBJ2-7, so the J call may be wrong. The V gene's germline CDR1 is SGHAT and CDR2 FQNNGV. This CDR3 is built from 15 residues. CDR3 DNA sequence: TGTGCCAGCAGCTTAGTTCGGCAGGGGGCCTACGAGCAGTACTTC. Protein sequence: CASSLVRQGAYEQYF.

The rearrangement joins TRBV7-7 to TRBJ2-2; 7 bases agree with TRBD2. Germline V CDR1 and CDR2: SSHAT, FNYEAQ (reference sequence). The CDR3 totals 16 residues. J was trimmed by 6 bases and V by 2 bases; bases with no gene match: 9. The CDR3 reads CASSLRSGEGSGELFF. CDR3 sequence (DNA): TGTGCCAGCAGCTTAAGAAGCGGGGAAGGATCCGGGGAGCTGTTTTTT. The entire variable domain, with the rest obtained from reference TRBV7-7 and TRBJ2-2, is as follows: GAGVSQSPRYKVTKRGQDVTLRCDPISSHATLYWYQQALGQGPEFLTYFNYEAQPDKSGLPSDRFSAERPEGSISTLTIQRTEQRDSAMYRCASSLRSGEGSGELFFGEGSRLTVL.

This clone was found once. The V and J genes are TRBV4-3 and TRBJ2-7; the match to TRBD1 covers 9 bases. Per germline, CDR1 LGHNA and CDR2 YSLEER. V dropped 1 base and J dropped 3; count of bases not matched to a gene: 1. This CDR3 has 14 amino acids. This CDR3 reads CASSQVTGGYEQYF. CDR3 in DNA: TGCGCCAGCAGCCAAGTGACAGGGGGCTACGAGCAGTACTTC.

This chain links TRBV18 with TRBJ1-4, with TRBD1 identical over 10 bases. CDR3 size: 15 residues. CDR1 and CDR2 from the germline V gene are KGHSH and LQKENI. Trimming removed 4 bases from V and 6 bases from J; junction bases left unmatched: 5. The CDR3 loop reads CASSLGQGGHEKLFF. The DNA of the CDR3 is TGTGCCAGCTCACTTGGACAGGGGGGACATGAAAAACTGTTTTTT. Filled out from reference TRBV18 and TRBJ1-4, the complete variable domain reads NAGVMQNPRHLVRRRGQEARLRCSPMKGHSHVYWYRQLPEEGLKFMVYLQKENIIDESGMPKERFSAEFPKEGPSILRIQQVVRGDSAAYFCASSLGQGGHEKLFFGSGTQLSVL.